The clone carrying this T cell receptor beta chain was seen a few times. Its specificity is not known. This CDR3 has 18 residues. CDR1 SNHLY and CDR2 FYNNEI come from the germline V gene. The V segment lost 0 bases and the J segment 0 bases; nucleotides outside the gene matches: 3. The source of the sample is a study of glioma-infiltrating T cells. Whole-study findings and limits: Non-neoplastic patients had below-expected tissue-blood divergence, while all gliomas exceeded expectation. Only very few CDR3 sequences appeared in both tissue and blood.

Using RNA template, CDR3s of TCR alpha and beta were amplified with iRepertoire arm-PCR. TCRdb reanalysed the multiplex PCR reads using MiXCR and keeps one entry per CDR3 protein. Here the sample spans about 190,000 distinct CDR3 sequences, roughly 32% being singletons. The TCR was taken from a human donor with low-grade glioma or glioblastoma, undergoing nonglioma brain surgery, or in good health (not recorded which). Input material: glioma tissue, nonneoplastic brain tissue, or PBMCs (not recorded which). The genes are TRBV2 and TRBJ2-3; 13 bases line up with TRBD2. As DNA, the CDR3 is TGTGCCAGCAGTGAAGCTCGACTAGCGGGAGGAAGCACAGATACGCAGTATTTT. Protein product: CASSEARLAGGSTDTQYF. The variable domain in full, completed from reference TRBV2 and TRBJ2-3, reads EPEVTQTPSHQVTQMGQEVILRCVPISNHLYFYWYRQILGQKVEFLVSFYNNEISEKSEIFDDQFSVERPDGSNFTLKIRSTKLEDSAMYFCASSEARLAGGSTDTQYFGPGTRLTVL.